The clone carrying this TCR beta chain came up a few times. The antigen remains unidentified. Among all donors, each was a healthy Caucasian. The CDR3 contains 18 residues. V trimming: 2 bases; J trimming: 2 bases; junction bases outside the gene matches: 13. This sample was included in a study of identical twins. General study points: An excess of low generation probability was shown by twin-shared out-of-frame alpha sequences. In zero-insertion analyses, partial confounding could arise from invariant MAIT and iNKT cells.

TCRdb re-derived calls from the 5' RACE reads in MiXCR, one entry per CDR3 protein. The sample shows about 550,000 distinct CDR3 sequences, about 20% of them seen only once. These data were likewise used in another study, on yellow fever vaccine responses in identical twins.

Sequencing was performed on CD4+ T cells sorted from blood. The chain couples TRBV12-3 or TRBV12-4 to TRBJ1-2; TRBD1 matches at 8 bases. The sequence was obtained from a woman under 30 in good health. CDR3 in amino acids: CASSLRAPGQGRNYGYTF. Here the CDR3 DNA reads TGTGCCAGCAGTTTAAGGGCCCCCGGACAGGGTCGGAACTATGGCTACACCTTC.